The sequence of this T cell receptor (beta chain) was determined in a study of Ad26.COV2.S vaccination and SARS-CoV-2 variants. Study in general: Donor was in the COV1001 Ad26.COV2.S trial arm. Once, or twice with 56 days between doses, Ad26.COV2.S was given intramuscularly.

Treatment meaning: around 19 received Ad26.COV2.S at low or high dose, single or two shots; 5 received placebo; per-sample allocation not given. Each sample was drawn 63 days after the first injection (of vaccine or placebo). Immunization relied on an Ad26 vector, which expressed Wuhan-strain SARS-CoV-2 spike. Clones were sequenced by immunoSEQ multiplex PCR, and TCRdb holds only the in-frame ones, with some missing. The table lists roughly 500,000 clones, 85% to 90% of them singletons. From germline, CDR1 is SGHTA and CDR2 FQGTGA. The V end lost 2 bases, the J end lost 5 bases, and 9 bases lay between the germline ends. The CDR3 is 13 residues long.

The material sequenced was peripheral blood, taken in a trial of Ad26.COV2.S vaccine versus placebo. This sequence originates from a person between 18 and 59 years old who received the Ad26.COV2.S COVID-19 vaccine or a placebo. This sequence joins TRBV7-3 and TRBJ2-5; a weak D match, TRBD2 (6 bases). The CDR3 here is CASSLSSGETQYF. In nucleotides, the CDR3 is TGTGCCAGCAGCTTATCCAGCGGGGAGACCCAGTACTTC.